This T cell receptor beta chain was profiled in a study of blood T cells in healthy people across ages. Overall study results and limits: Getting older went along with TCR beta diversity per million T cells dropping roughly linearly. The study found more naive CD4+ cells and higher diversity in long-lived than aged donors. Using unsorted PBMCs precluded a conclusive naive versus antigen-experienced comparison.

As concerns this clonotype: Antigen: not known.

Trimming pared 4 bases from V and 5 bases from J, leaving 12 bases between. CDR1 and CDR2 from the germline V gene are LGHDT and YNNKEL (reference sequence). The CDR3 runs 14 residues. A sample-barcoded 5' primer and a J-beta primer mix were used in a second PCR of roughly 7 to 11 cycles. Per-sample output comprised a minimum of 2.5 million paired-end reads containing CDR3. TCRdb reprocessed the 5' RACE reads with MiXCR, giving one entry per CDR3 protein. The sample yields about 630,000 distinct CDR3 sequences, around a fifth seen once. The sequence derives from a man in his 70s in good health. The chain combines TRBV3-1 with TRBJ1-5; D is ambiguous. The sample consisted of blood. In DNA form, the CDR3 reads TGTGCCAGCAGCCCCGGACGGAGATATCAGCCCCAGCATTTT. This gives the protein CASSPGRRYQPQHF.